Listed below are T cell receptor beta chains from one sample, sequenced in a study of CD8 T cells in ankylosing spondylitis. TCRdb reprocessed the 5' RACE reads with MiXCR, giving one entry per CDR3 protein. This sample has about 540,000 distinct CDR3 sequences; approximately 12% occur once, and the top ten carry about 6.8%. The sample consisted of blood, either unsorted or a sorted T cell fraction (not recorded which). The receptors were sampled from a male donor with ankylosing spondylitis. Both conserved end residues are part of each CDR3. A D gene is named only where the DNA matches it firmly. Expanded clones are given a class, and other clones once, few, many or no size at all.

size: many
D: TRBD2
J: TRBJ2-2
V: TRBV20-1
length: 16
CDR3: CSAPKQREGSTGELFF
DNA: TGCAGTGCCCCAAAGCAGCGGGAGGGTAGCACCGGGGAGCTGTTTTTT

size: few
D: TRBD1
J: TRBJ1-2
V: TRBV9
length: 13
CDR3: CASSAQGGWGYTF
DNA: TGTGCCAGCAGCGCTCAAGGGGGCTGGGGCTACACCTTC

size: NA
D: NA
J: TRBJ2-7
V: TRBV12-3/TRBV12-4
length: 13
CDR3: CASSFLGDGEQYF
DNA: TGTGCCAGCAGTTTTTTAGGGGACGGCGAGCAGTACTTC

size: many
D: NA
J: TRBJ1-4
V: TRBV29-1
length: 15
CDR3: CSVELMGVVEGKLFF
DNA: TGCAGCGTTGAACTCATGGGAGTGGTAGAGGGAAAACTGTTTTTT

size: many
D: NA
J: TRBJ2-1
V: TRBV5-4
length: 15
CDR3: CASSLEGGTYNEQFF
DNA: TGTGCCAGCAGCTTGGAAGGGGGTACCTACAATGAGCAGTTCTTC

size: NA
D: NA
J: TRBJ2-3
V: TRBV20-1
length: 12
CDR3: CSATPGTDTQYF
DNA: TGCAGTGCTACGCCCGGGACAGATACGCAGTATTTT

size: few
D: NA
J: TRBJ1-1
V: TRBV30
length: 13
CDR3: CAWSGQANTEAFF
DNA: TGTGCCTGGAGTGGGCAAGCGAACACTGAAGCTTTCTTT

size: few
D: NA
J: TRBJ2-4
V: TRBV21-1
length: 19
CDR3: CASSKAKGRRHLTKNIQYF
DNA: TGTGCCAGCAGCAAAGCGAAGGGGCGGAGGCACTTAACCAAAAACATTCAGTACTTC

size: few
D: NA
J: TRBJ2-5
V: TRBV6-1
length: 15
CDR3: CASSEFRRGQETQYF
DNA: TGTGCCAGCAGTGAATTTAGGAGGGGGCAAGAGACCCAGTACTTC

size: few
D: NA
J: TRBJ2-1
V: TRBV7-2
length: 14
CDR3: CASSLNGLGYEQFF
DNA: TGTGCCAGCAGCTTGAACGGTTTGGGGTATGAGCAGTTCTTC

size: few
D: NA
J: TRBJ2-7
V: TRBV27
length: 15
CDR3: CASSFRGSLSYEQYF
DNA: TGTGCCAGCAGTTTTCGCGGGTCTCTATCCTACGAGCAGTACTTC

size: few
D: TRBD1
J: TRBJ1-1
V: TRBV5-1
length: 16
CDR3: CASRPGTGGMNTEAFF
DNA: TGCGCCAGCAGACCCGGGACAGGGGGCATGAACACTGAAGCTTTCTTT

size: few
D: TRBD2
J: TRBJ2-7
V: TRBV5-1
length: 15
CDR3: CASSLGLADPWEQYF
DNA: TGCGCCAGCAGCTTGGGACTAGCGGACCCATGGGAGCAGTACTTC

size: few
D: NA
J: TRBJ2-7
V: TRBV5-1
length: 15
CDR3: CASSLDGESSYEQYF
DNA: TGCGCCAGCAGCTTGGACGGGGAGAGCTCCTACGAGCAGTACTTC

size: NA
D: TRBD2
J: TRBJ2-1
V: TRBV12-3/TRBV12-4
length: 19
CDR3: CACSSGTSGRASTIGEQFF
DNA: TGTGCCTGCAGTTCCGGGACTAGCGGGAGGGCCTCGACTATTGGTGAGCAGTTCTTC

size: NA
D: NA
J: TRBJ1-6
V: TRBV6-1
length: 16
CDR3: CASREMPLAYNSPLHF
DNA: TGTGCCAGCAGGGAAATGCCGCTCGCCTATAATTCACCCCTCCACTTT

size: few
D: TRBD2
J: TRBJ2-1
V: TRBV20-1
length: 12
CDR3: CSASGLDNEQFF
DNA: TGCAGTGCTTCTGGACTAGATAATGAGCAGTTCTTC

size: NA
D: NA
J: TRBJ2-1
V: TRBV20-1
length: 12
CDR3: CSAKRGINEQFF
DNA: TGCAGTGCAAAGAGAGGGATAAATGAGCAGTTCTTC

size: NA
D: TRBD1
J: TRBJ2-5
V: TRBV7-6
length: 14
CDR3: CASSQDRGRGTQYF
DNA: TGTGCCAGCAGCCAAGACAGGGGCCGGGGGACCCAGTACTTC

size: many
D: NA
J: TRBJ2-1
V: TRBV12-3/TRBV12-4
length: 14
CDR3: CASSLGTSVDEQFF
DNA: TGTGCCAGCAGTTTGGGTACTAGTGTGGATGAGCAGTTCTTC

size: few
D: NA
J: TRBJ2-7
V: TRBV29-1
length: 13
CDR3: CSVQFPGTYEQYF
DNA: TGCAGCGTTCAGTTCCCGGGAACCTACGAGCAGTACTTC

size: few
D: TRBD2
J: TRBJ2-5
V: TRBV20-1
length: 16
CDR3: CSARDQGGSGVWTQYF
DNA: TGCAGTGCTAGAGATCAGGGCGGGAGTGGGGTGTGGACCCAGTACTTC

size: NA
D: NA
J: TRBJ1-2
V: TRBV14
length: 12
CDR3: CASSQVRYGYTF
DNA: TGTGCCAGCAGCCAAGTGCGCTATGGCTACACCTTC

size: many
D: TRBD1
J: TRBJ1-6
V: TRBV19
length: 15
CDR3: CASSTRDRDNSPLHF
DNA: TGTGCCAGTAGTACCCGGGACAGGGACAATTCACCCCTCCACTTT

size: few
D: TRBD2
J: TRBJ2-1
V: TRBV12-3/TRBV12-4
length: 15
CDR3: CASTGTSGGHNEQFF
DNA: TGTGCCAGCACAGGGACTAGCGGGGGACACAATGAGCAGTTCTTC

size: NA
D: NA
J: TRBJ2-5
V: TRBV18
length: 13
CDR3: CASEAVAEETQYF
DNA: TGTGCCAGCGAGGCTGTAGCGGAAGAGACCCAGTACTTC

size: few
D: TRBD1
J: TRBJ2-5
V: TRBV18
length: 15
CDR3: CASSTLRDSQETQYF
DNA: TGTGCCAGCTCAACCTTACGGGACAGTCAAGAGACCCAGTACTTC

size: few
D: NA
J: TRBJ2-3
V: TRBV18
length: 18
CDR3: CASSPRISIGSTPDTQYF
DNA: TGTGCCAGCTCACCTCGAATCAGTATCGGGAGTACTCCAGATACGCAGTATTTT

size: few
D: NA
J: TRBJ2-7
V: TRBV5-1
length: 11
CDR3: CASRAEGEQYF
DNA: TGCGCCAGCCGCGCCGAGGGCGAGCAGTACTTC

size: NA
D: NA
J: TRBJ2-1
V: TRBV20-1
length: 17
CDR3: CSARDLKGVSKSDEQFF
DNA: TGCAGTGCTAGAGATTTAAAGGGAGTTTCCAAGTCCGATGAGCAGTTCTTC

size: NA
D: NA
J: TRBJ2-4
V: TRBV12-5
length: 18
CDR3: CASGLVRGGSPWENIQYF
DNA: TGTGCTAGTGGTTTGGTTAGGGGGGGGTCGCCCTGGGAAAACATTCAGTACTTC

size: few
D: TRBD2
J: TRBJ2-1
V: TRBV10-3
length: 17
CDR3: CAISPRGTSGRSNEQFF
DNA: TGTGCCATCAGTCCCCGAGGGACTAGCGGGAGGTCCAATGAGCAGTTCTTC

size: few
D: NA
J: TRBJ1-1
V: TRBV15
length: 13
CDR3: CATSGGLGTEAFF
DNA: TGTGCCACCAGCGGAGGCCTGGGGACTGAAGCTTTCTTT

size: many
D: TRBD1
J: TRBJ2-2
V: TRBV12-3/TRBV12-4
length: 14
CDR3: CASSIYRGTGELFF
DNA: TGTGCCAGCAGTATATACAGGGGCACCGGGGAGCTGTTTTTT

size: NA
D: TRBD2
J: TRBJ2-1
V: TRBV11-3
length: 16
CDR3: CASSLDSGGEYNEQFF
DNA: TGTGCCAGCAGCTTAGACAGCGGGGGGGAGTACAATGAGCAGTTCTTC

size: few
D: NA
J: TRBJ1-1
V: TRBV5-1
length: 15
CDR3: CASSLRGSIGREAFF
DNA: TGCGCCAGCAGCTTGCGGGGGTCCATCGGGAGAGAAGCTTTCTTT

size: many
D: TRBD1
J: TRBJ1-2
V: TRBV7-9
length: 13
CDR3: CATPFDRDYGYTF
DNA: TGTGCCACCCCTTTTGACAGGGACTATGGCTACACCTTC

size: few
D: NA
J: TRBJ2-5
V: TRBV20-1
length: 12
CDR3: CSASSRLETQYF
DNA: TGCAGTGCTAGCTCCCGTCTAGAGACCCAGTACTTC

size: many
D: TRBD2
J: TRBJ2-1
V: TRBV5-1
length: 16
CDR3: CASSWGLAETYNEQFF
DNA: TGCGCCAGCAGCTGGGGACTAGCGGAAACCTACAATGAGCAGTTCTTC

size: many
D: TRBD2
J: TRBJ2-7
V: TRBV20-1
length: 15
CDR3: CSAGGAAGVIYEQYF
DNA: TGCAGTGCTGGCGGGGCGGCGGGGGTAATCTACGAGCAGTACTTC

size: few
D: TRBD1
J: TRBJ2-5
V: TRBV20-1
length: 14
CDR3: CSARDRTGRETQYF
DNA: TGCAGTGCTAGAGATCGGACAGGGAGAGAGACCCAGTACTTC

size: NA
D: NA
J: TRBJ2-1
V: TRBV20-1
length: 14
CDR3: CSARDGRGFDEQFF
DNA: TGCAGTGCTAGAGATGGCAGGGGTTTTGATGAGCAGTTCTTC

size: few
D: TRBD2
J: TRBJ2-5
V: TRBV7-9
length: 16
CDR3: CASSSGLTSGRETQYF
DNA: TGTGCCAGCAGTTCCGGATTGACTAGCGGGAGAGAGACCCAGTACTTC

size: many
D: NA
J: TRBJ2-7
V: TRBV25-1
length: 13
CDR3: CASSLTPREEQYF
DNA: TGTGCCAGCAGTCTGACCCCCAGGGAAGAGCAGTACTTC

size: many
D: NA
J: TRBJ2-1
V: TRBV24-1
length: 12
CDR3: CATSDPYNEQFF
DNA: TGTGCCACCAGTGATCCGTACAATGAGCAGTTCTTC

size: NA
D: NA
J: TRBJ2-1
V: TRBV20-1
length: 12
CDR3: CSARVPGLEQFF
DNA: TGCAGTGCTAGAGTTCCTGGACTAGAGCAGTTCTTC

size: NA
D: TRBD2
J: TRBJ2-2
V: TRBV7-2
length: 16
CDR3: CASSSGLAGYTGELSF
DNA: TGTGCCAGCAGCTCGGGACTAGCGGGATACACCGGGGAGCTGTCTTTT

size: NA
D: TRBD1
J: TRBJ1-4
V: TRBV12-3/TRBV12-4
length: 14
CDR3: CASSWTGVDEKLFF
DNA: TGTGCCAGCAGTTGGACAGGGGTGGATGAAAAACTGTTTTTT

size: few
D: NA
J: TRBJ2-3
V: TRBV5-1
length: 15
CDR3: CASSLVRSRHDTQYF
DNA: TGCGCCAGCAGCTTGGTACGAAGTAGGCACGATACGCAGTATTTT

size: few
D: NA
J: TRBJ1-4
V: TRBV10-3
length: 12
CDR3: CAISESGGKLFF
DNA: TGTGCCATCAGTGAGAGCGGGGGAAAACTGTTTTTT

size: many
D: TRBD2
J: TRBJ2-1
V: TRBV3-1
length: 16
CDR3: CASSKRTSGPYNEQFF
DNA: TGTGCCAGCAGCAAAAGGACTAGCGGACCCTACAATGAGCAGTTCTTC

size: few
D: NA
J: TRBJ2-3
V: TRBV5-1
length: 16
CDR3: CASSLGIAIFLDTQYF
DNA: TGCGCCAGCAGCTTGGGGATAGCCATTTTTCTTGATACGCAGTATTTT

size: NA
D: NA
J: TRBJ1-2
V: TRBV25-1
length: 15
CDR3: CASSVSGTQRNGYTF
DNA: TGTGCCAGCAGTGTTTCCGGGACTCAAAGGAACGGCTACACCTTC

size: NA
D: NA
J: TRBJ1-5
V: TRBV4-1
length: 15
CDR3: CASSQEVRINQPQHF
DNA: TGCGCCAGCAGCCAAGAGGTACGTATCAATCAGCCCCAGCATTTT

size: few
D: NA
J: TRBJ2-7
V: TRBV6-1
length: 14
CDR3: CASLREPTGREQYF
DNA: TGTGCCTCTCTTCGGGAGCCCACAGGACGCGAGCAGTACTTC

size: NA
D: NA
J: TRBJ2-2
V: TRBV6-5
length: 15
CDR3: CASSYRAGDTGELFF
DNA: TGTGCCAGCAGTTACCGGGCAGGTGATACCGGGGAGCTGTTTTTT

size: NA
D: NA
J: TRBJ2-1
V: TRBV11-2
length: 15
CDR3: CASSLGPDTYNEQFF
DNA: TGTGCCAGCAGCTTAGGTCCAGATACGTACAATGAGCAGTTCTTC